The entry that follows covers one TCR beta chain sequence. Its antigen is unknown. The treatment denotes: around 19 received Ad26.COV2.S at low or high dose, single or two shots; roughly five received placebo; per-sample allocation not given. Sampling took place 63 days after the first vaccine or placebo injection. This sample is drawn from a study of Ad26.COV2.S vaccination and SARS-CoV-2 variants. General observations from the study: Non-spike TCR breadth showed similarity between vaccine and placebo recipients.

Assay used: immunoSEQ multiplex PCR; TCRdb lists only in-frame clones, some missing. The sample shows hundreds of thousands of clones, about 85% of them seen only once. Between the trimmed V and J ends, which lost 1 base and 5 bases, there was a span of 17 bases. The CDR3 spans 16 residues. Germline V CDR1 and CDR2: SGHNT, YENEEA. This TCR came from a person aged 18-60 years who received the Ad26.COV2.S COVID-19 vaccine or a placebo. The rearrangement joins TRBV11-3 to TRBJ2-5; D is perhaps TRBD2 (5 bases). This material consisted of peripheral blood, taken in a trial of Ad26.COV2.S vaccine versus placebo. The CDR3: CASSLGKYGEGETQYF. CDR3 DNA sequence: TGTGCCAGCAGCTTAGGAAAGTACGGGGAAGGGGAGACCCAGTACTTC. Variable domain in full (rest from reference TRBV11-3 and TRBJ2-5): EAGVVQSPRYKIIEKKQPVAFWCNPISGHNTLYWYLQNLGQGPELLIRYENEEAVDDSQLPKDRFSAERLKGVDSTLKIQPAELGDSAVYLCASSLGKYGEGETQYFGPGTRLLVL.